The 7 T cell receptor beta chains given below trace back to one sample, sequenced in a study of T cells after yellow fever vaccination. TCRdb ran MiXCR on the 5' RACE reads and lists one entry per CDR3 protein. The sample lists over 250,000 distinct CDR3 sequences, 5.2% occurring once. Sequences were derived from CD4+ T cells sorted from PBMCs, sampled on the day of the yellow fever booster vaccination. All receptors derive from a man younger than 35 who received the YFV17D yellow fever vaccine.

There are a few counts of this clonotype. The V gene is TRBV5-1, the J gene TRBJ2-5, with D uncertain. Deletions cut 2 bases from V and 3 bases from J, with 11 bases between. CDR3 length equals 14 residues. Germline V gene data show CDR1 as SGHRS and CDR2 as YFSETQ. This CDR3 is CASSFNAPEETQYF. In DNA form, the CDR3 reads TGCGCCAGCAGCTTTAACGCACCAGAAGAGACCCAGTACTTC. Based on the CDR3 plus reference TRBV5-1 and TRBJ2-5, the full variable domain is KAGVTQTPRYLIKTRGQQVTLSCSPISGHRSVSWYQQTPGQGLQFLFEYFSETQRNKGNFPGRFSGRQFSNSRSEMNVSTLELGDSALYLCASSFNAPEETQYFGPGTRLLVL.

This clonotype was observed at least ten times. This chain uses TRBV18 with TRBJ2-7, with D maybe TRBD2 (5 bases). V was trimmed by 6 bases and J by 7 bases, leaving 13 bases between them. The CDR3 totals 12 residues. Looked up from germline, CDR1 is KGHSH and CDR2 is LQKENI. CDR3 residues: CASSPDRGEQYV. In nucleotides, the CDR3 is TGTGCCAGCTCTCCCGACCGCGGGGAGCAGTACGTC.

The chain recombines TRBV4-3 with TRBJ2-3, with 8 bases lining up with TRBD2. The CDR3 runs 17 residues. V trimming: 1 base; J trimming: 2 bases; junction bases outside the gene matches: 8. Germline CDR1 reads LGHNA; CDR2 reads YSLEER. In DNA form, the CDR3 reads TGCGCCAGCAGCCAAGCCCCAACTAGCGGAGCCACAGATACGCAGTATTTT. Protein: CASSQAPTSGATDTQYF.

This clonotype was recorded at least ten times. The rearrangement links TRBV25-1 to TRBJ2-5; D may match TRBD1 or TRBD2 (5 bases each). The CDR3 loop spans 12 amino acids. The germline CDR1 and CDR2 sequences are MGHDK and SYGVNS. V was trimmed by 6 bases and J by 5 bases, leaving 10 bases between them. This CDR3 reads CASRGVGETQYF. The CDR3 DNA reads as TGTGCCAGCAGGGGGGTGGGGGAGACCCAGTACTTC.

The sample holds many counts of this clonotype. The chain carries TRBV10-3 and TRBJ2-1, with 8 bases that match TRBD2. Trimming took 5 bases from V and 4 from J; bases not matched to a gene: 19. Germline assignment: CDR1 ENHRY and CDR2 SYGVKD. The CDR3 is made up of 19 amino acids. Here the CDR3 reads CAISRDGGLSGGQYNEQFF. As DNA, the CDR3 is TGTGCCATCAGTCGGGACGGGGGACTAAGCGGGGGTCAATACAATGAGCAGTTCTTC.

At least ten counts were recorded for this clonotype. This rearrangement joins TRBV4-3 to TRBJ1-4; 10 bases match TRBD1. CDR3 length: 17 amino acids. Germline V CDR1 and CDR2: LGHNA, YSLEER. Unmatched junction bases numbered 5, after V lost 0 bases and J lost 4 bases. The CDR3 sequence: CASSQDDRGRINEKLFF. The CDR3 DNA follows: TGCGCCAGCAGCCAAGACGACAGGGGGCGGATTAATGAAAAACTGTTTTTT.

This clonotype was counted a few times. The CDR3 sequence: CASSFQGSPEQYF. The CDR3 DNA reads TGCGCCAGCAGCTTCCAGGGTTCCCCCGAGCAGTACTTC. This chain links TRBV5-1 with TRBJ2-7; a possible D gene is TRBD1 (5 bases). This CDR3 comprises 13 residues. V lost 2 bases, J lost 6 bases, and 12 bases lay in between. Germline CDR1 reads SGHRS; CDR2 reads YFSETQ.